These 25 T cell receptor beta chains were sequenced from one sample in a study of T cell clones after liver transplantation. The table came from immunoSEQ multiplex PCR; TCRdb's copy has only in-frame clones and leaves some out. The sample lists under 90,000 clones, 80% occurring once. The input for sequencing was CD4+ T cells from blood, taken before liver transplant. These receptors all stem from a human donor who received a liver transplant.

The table lists this clone with a few counts. This chain uses TRBV4-1 with TRBJ2-1; D unresolved. Trimming removed 0 bases from V and 0 bases from J, with 9 bases in between. The V gene's germline CDR1 is MGHRA and CDR2 YSYEKL. The CDR3 has 16 amino acids. CDR3 region: CASSQDPASSYNEQFF. The CDR3 DNA reads as TGCGCCAGCAGCCAAGATCCTGCTAGCTCCTACAATGAGCAGTTCTTC.

This chain uses TRBV5-1 with TRBJ1-4; D unclear. Germline values: CDR1 SGHRS, CDR2 YFSETQ. This CDR3 spans 13 amino acids. V was cut by 0 bases and J by 5 bases, with 5 bases left in between. The CDR3 sequence is CASSLGQNEKLFF. The CDR3 region has the DNA TGCGCCAGCAGCTTGGGGCAGAATGAAAAACTGTTTTTT.

The chain joins TRBV27 to TRBJ2-7; D gene uncertain. V was cut by 5 bases and J by 1 base, with 15 bases left in between. The CDR3 totals 15 residues. Germline V gene lookup returns CDR1 MNHEY and CDR2 SMNVEV (reference sequence). As DNA, the CDR3 is TGTGCCAGCAGTACCCGACACAGCGTATCCTACGAGCAGTACTTC. Translating it yields CASSTRHSVSYEQYF.

Points on this clone: One end of the junction is discordant with germline, which a read error may explain. Other nucleotide sequences in the sample specify the same CDR3. The genes are TRBV5-1 and TRBJ2-1; TRBD2 matches at 13 bases. The CDR3 sequence is 15 residues long. The V gene's germline CDR1 is SGHRS and CDR2 YFSETQ. Here the CDR3 reads CASSPGTSGNNEQFF. CDR3 nucleotides: TGTGCCAGCAGCCCCGGGACTAGCGGGAACAATGAGCAGTTCTTC.

This chain links TRBV11-2 with TRBJ2-1, with a possible D match to TRBD2 (5 bases). Trimming stripped 2 bases from V and 10 bases from J, with 9 bases between. The germline gives CDR1 SGHAT, CDR2 FQNNGV. The CDR3 sequence is 12 residues long. CDR3 bases: TGTGCCAGCAGCTTACTAGCATCCGAGCAGTTCTTC. It yields the protein CASSLLASEQFF.

The chain uses TRBV29-1 and TRBJ2-3; possibly TRBD2 for D (6 bases). Germline lookup yields CDR1 SQVTM and CDR2 ANQGSEA. The CDR3 sequence is 14 residues long. Trimming cost V 6 bases and J 0 bases, with 13 bases left between them. CDR3 sequence (DNA): TGCAGCGTGAGGACTGGGACTAGCACAGATACGCAGTATTTT. It is translated as CSVRTGTSTDTQYF.

The chain links TRBV7-9 to TRBJ1-1; possible D gene TRBD1, 5 bases. Trimming pared 7 bases from V and 5 bases from J, leaving 14 bases between. Germline assignment: CDR1 SEHNR and CDR2 FQNEAQ (reference sequence). CDR3 length: 13 amino acids. CDR3 nucleotide sequence: TGTGCCAGCAATTTGGGGGGGAGGACTGAAGCTTTCTTT. Its translation is CASNLGGRTEAFF.

A few counts support this clone. The V and J genes are TRBV21-1 and TRBJ2-1; TRBD1, as called in the table, went unchecked against the DNA. TRBV21-1 constitutes a pseudogene. The CDR3 covers 18 residues. CDR3 in amino acids: CASSKALGTGGRGNEQFF. The CDR3 DNA follows: TGTGCCAGCAGCAAAGCGCTTGGGACAGGGGGCAGGGGGAATGAGCAGTTCTTC.

This clone was seen only once. The CDR3 sequence: CASSLRTGGAYEQYF. The CDR3, as DNA: TGTGCCAGCAGCTTAAGGACAGGGGGCGCCTACGAGCAGTACTTC. The chain couples TRBV7-9 to TRBJ2-7; the match to TRBD1 covers 11 bases. The V and J ends lost 2 bases and 2 bases, in that order; junction bases with no gene match: 2. The CDR3 is 15 residues long. Germline V gives CDR1 SEHNR, CDR2 FQNEAQ (reference sequence).

In its sample, this clone was seen a few times. This chain links TRBV28 with TRBJ1-1; D unclear. With 5 bases removed from V and 2 bases from J, the gap between germline ends came to 12 bases. This CDR3 contains 14 residues. Germline V gives CDR1 MDHEN, CDR2 SYDVKM. CDR3 in amino acids: CASSRGGSNTEAFF. DNA of the CDR3: TGTGCCAGCAGTCGAGGAGGGAGTAACACTGAAGCTTTCTTT.

The chain recombines TRBV7-8 with TRBJ2-1; weak D call: TRBD2 (5 bases). The germline CDR1 and CDR2 sequences are SGHVS and FQNEAQ. V lost 1 base and J lost 5, with 15 bases in between. This CDR3 has 16 amino acids. CDR3 sequence (DNA): TGTGCCAGCAGCTTAGGCTTCCGGACTGGAGACAATGAGCAGTTCTTC. Amino acid sequence: CASSLGFRTGDNEQFF. The entire variable domain, with the rest obtained from reference TRBV7-8 and TRBJ2-1, is as follows: GAGVSQSPRYKVAKRGQDVALRCDPISGHVSLFWYQQALGQGPEFLTYFQNEAQLDKSGLPSDRFFAERPEGSVSTLKIQRTQQEDSAVYLCASSLGFRTGDNEQFFGPGTRLTVL.

The gene calls are TRBV28 and TRBJ1-4, with a possible D match to TRBD1 (6 bases). V was clipped by 5 bases and J by 7 bases, with 17 bases between them. Germline V gene data show CDR1 as MDHEN and CDR2 as SYDVKM. The CDR3 has 15 amino acids. CDR3 protein: CASSGTGSLSEKLFF. CDR3 DNA sequence: TGTGCCAGCAGTGGCACAGGGAGCTTAAGTGAAAAACTGTTTTTT. The complete variable domain, with remaining parts taken from reference TRBV28 and TRBJ1-4, reads DVKVTQSSRYLVKRTGEKVFLECVQDMDHENMFWYRQDPGLGLRLIYFSYDVKMKEKGDIPEGYSVSREKKERFSLILESASTNQTSMYLCASSGTGSLSEKLFFGSGTQLSVL.

The chain uses TRBV21-1 and TRBJ2-6; TRBD2 reflects the table's D call only, with no check against the DNA. TRBV21-1 is a listed pseudogene. CDR3 length equals 17 residues. The CDR3 region has the DNA TGTGCCAGCACCCGGGTCCTAGAGAGTTCTGGGGCCAACGTCCTGACTTTC. Translating it yields CASTRVLESSGANVLTF.

The CDR3 region has the DNA TGTGCCAGCAGCTTGGGGGGGGGCTACGAGCAGTACTTC. This translates into CASSLGGGYEQYF. The V call is TRBV11-3, the J call TRBJ2-7; the match to TRBD2 covers 7 bases. The trim removed 3 bases at V and 3 bases at J, leaving 2 bases unmatched. Germline-derived CDR1 and CDR2 are SGHNT and YENEEA. This CDR3 is 13 amino acids long.

The chain combines TRBV18 with TRBJ2-7; TRBD1 might be the D (6 bases). The CDR3 length is 12 residues. Germline V lookup: CDR1 KGHSH, CDR2 LQKENI. V was cut by 3 bases and J by 3 bases, with 6 bases left in between. DNA of the CDR3: TGTGCCAGCTCACCCAGGGGCTACGAGCAGTACTTC. Its translation: CASSPRGYEQYF.

This chain joins TRBV19 and TRBJ1-2; TRBD1 matches at 8 bases. Germline V gene lookup returns CDR1 LNHDA and CDR2 SQIVND (reference sequence). The CDR3 extends over 15 amino acids. The trim removed 3 bases at V and 6 bases at J, leaving 9 bases unmatched. CDR3: CASSIRGTGVNGYTF. As DNA, the CDR3 is TGTGCCAGTAGTATCAGGGGGACAGGTGTTAATGGCTACACCTTC.

V gene TRBV5-1 combines with J gene TRBJ1-1, with TRBD1 identical over 11 bases. With V trimmed by 3 bases and J by 3 bases, 1 base remained unmatched. The CDR3 sequence is 14 residues long. Looked up from germline, CDR1 is SGHRS and CDR2 is YFSETQ. The CDR3 DNA reads as TGCGCCAGCAGCTGGGACAGGGGGGACACTGAAGCTTTCTTT. This sequence encodes CASSWDRGDTEAFF.

V and J are TRBV10-3 and TRBJ2-5; D is ambiguous. CDR1 is ENHRY, CDR2 SYGVKD, per germline. The V and J ends lost 4 bases and 0 bases respectively, with 6 bases between them. This CDR3 contains 13 residues. The CDR3 reads CAISVSNQETQYF. Written as DNA, the CDR3 is TGTGCCATCAGTGTGTCAAACCAAGAGACCCAGTACTTC.

The J gene is TRBJ2-2, the V gene TRBV28; 12 bases agree with TRBD2. V lost 3 bases and J lost 6; bases outside the gene matches: 11. The germline V gene has CDR1 MDHEN and CDR2 SYDVKM. The CDR3 has 18 amino acids. For the CDR3, the DNA is TGTGCCAGCAGTTTTTTTCCTAGCGGGAGGGCCATCGCCGGGGAGCTGTTTTTT. Translation gives CASSFFPSGRAIAGELFF.

The chain recombines TRBV7-2 with TRBJ2-2; 10 bases map to TRBD2. Germline assignment: CDR1 SGHTA and CDR2 FQGNSA. J lost 7 bases, V lost 5 bases, and 16 bases had no gene match. This CDR3 comprises 18 residues. The CDR3 coding sequence is TGTGCCAGCAGCACAGCCCTAGCTAGCGGGAGTAGTGGCGGGGAGCTGTTTTTT. It is translated as CASSTALASGSSGGELFF.

The count of this clone is one. The gene calls are TRBV7-3 and TRBJ1-1; D is unresolved. Germline CDR1 SGHTA, CDR2 FQGTGA. The CDR3 runs to 13 residues. V was clipped by 4 bases and J by 0 bases, with 6 bases between them. The CDR3 loop reads CASSSTVNTEAFF. CDR3 coding DNA: TGTGCCAGCAGCTCCACGGTGAACACTGAAGCTTTCTTT.

The rearrangement joins TRBV18 to TRBJ2-7, with 12 bases that match TRBD2. J was trimmed by 1 base and V by 6 bases; bases with no gene match: 4. The CDR3 sequence is 15 residues long. Germline CDR1 reads KGHSH; CDR2 reads LQKENI. CDR3 region: CASSASGRASYEQYF. The DNA for the CDR3 is TGTGCCAGCTCGGCTAGCGGGAGGGCTTCCTACGAGCAGTACTTC.

The CDR3 loop is CASSPSRGGNEKLFF. Written as DNA, the CDR3 is TGTGCCAGCAGCCCCTCCAGGGGTGGCAACGAAAAACTGTTTTTT. The rearrangement uses TRBV9 and TRBJ1-4, with D perhaps matching TRBD1 (6 bases). CDR1 is SGDLS, CDR2 YYNGEE, per germline. V was cut by 4 bases and J by 8 bases, with 18 bases left in between. There are 15 residues in the CDR3.

The V call is TRBV5-8, the J call TRBJ1-5; D might be TRBD1 (6 bases). Trimming pared 2 bases from V and 7 bases from J, leaving 22 bases between. There are 17 residues in the CDR3. Germline assignment: CDR1 SGHTS and CDR2 YDEGEE. For the CDR3, the DNA is TGTGCCAGCAGCTTATACCTCGTCGGGGGCCGCGGGCAGCCCCAGCATTTT. Translated: CASSLYLVGGRGQPQHF.

The chain combines TRBV20-1 with TRBJ2-7; TRBD2 is a possible D gene (6 bases). The CDR3 runs to 10 residues. V was shortened by 5 bases and J by 9 bases, with 11 bases between the two germline ends. Germline V gene data show CDR1 as DFQATT and CDR2 as SNEGSKA (reference sequence). As DNA, the CDR3 is TGCAGTGCTCCCTCGGGGGTGCAGTACTTC. Protein product: CSAPSGVQYF.